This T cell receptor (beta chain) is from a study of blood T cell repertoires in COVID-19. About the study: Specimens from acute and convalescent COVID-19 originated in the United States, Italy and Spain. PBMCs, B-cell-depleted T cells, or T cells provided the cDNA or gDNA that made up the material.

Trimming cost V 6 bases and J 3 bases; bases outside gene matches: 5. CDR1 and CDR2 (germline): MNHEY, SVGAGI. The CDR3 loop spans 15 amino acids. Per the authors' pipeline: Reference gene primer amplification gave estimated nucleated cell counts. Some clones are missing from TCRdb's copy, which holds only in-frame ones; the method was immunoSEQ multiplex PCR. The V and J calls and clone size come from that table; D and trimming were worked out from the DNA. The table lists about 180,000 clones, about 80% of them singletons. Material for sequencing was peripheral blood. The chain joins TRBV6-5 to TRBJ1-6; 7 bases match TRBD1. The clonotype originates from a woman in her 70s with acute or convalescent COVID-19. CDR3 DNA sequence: TGTGCCAGCAGAGACCGGGACAGCTATAATTCACCCCTCCACTTT. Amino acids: CASRDRDSYNSPLHF.